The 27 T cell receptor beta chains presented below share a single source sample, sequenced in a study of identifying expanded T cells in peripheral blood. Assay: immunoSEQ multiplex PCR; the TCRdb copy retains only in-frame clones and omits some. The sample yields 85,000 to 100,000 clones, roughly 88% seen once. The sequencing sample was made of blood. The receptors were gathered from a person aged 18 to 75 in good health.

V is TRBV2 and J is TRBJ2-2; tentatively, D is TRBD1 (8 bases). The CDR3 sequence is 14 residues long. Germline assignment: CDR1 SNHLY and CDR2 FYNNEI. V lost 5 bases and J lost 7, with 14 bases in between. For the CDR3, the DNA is TGTGCCAGCAGTTGGACAGGGAGGGACGGGGAGCTGTTTTTT. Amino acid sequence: CASSWTGRDGELFF.

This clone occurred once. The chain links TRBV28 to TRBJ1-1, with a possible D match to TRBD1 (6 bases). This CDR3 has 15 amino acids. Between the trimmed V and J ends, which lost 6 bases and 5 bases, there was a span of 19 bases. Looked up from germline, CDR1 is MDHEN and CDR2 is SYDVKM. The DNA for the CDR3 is TGTGCCAGCAGCCCCTCGTCCAGGGGCGAAACTGAAGCTTTCTTT. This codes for CASSPSSRGETEAFF.

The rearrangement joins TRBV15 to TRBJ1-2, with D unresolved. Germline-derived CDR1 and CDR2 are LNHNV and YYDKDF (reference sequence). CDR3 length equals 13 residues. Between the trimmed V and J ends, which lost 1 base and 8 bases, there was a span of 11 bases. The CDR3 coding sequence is TGTGCCACCAGCAGAGGGAGGACTGGAGGCTACACCTTC. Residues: CATSRGRTGGYTF. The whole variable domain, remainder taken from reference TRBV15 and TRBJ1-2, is DAMVIQNPRYQVTQFGKPVTLSCSQTLNHNVMYWYQQKSSQAPKLLFHYYDKDFNNEADTPDNFQSRRPNTSFCFLDIRSPGLGDTAMYLCATSRGRTGGYTFGSGTRLTVV.

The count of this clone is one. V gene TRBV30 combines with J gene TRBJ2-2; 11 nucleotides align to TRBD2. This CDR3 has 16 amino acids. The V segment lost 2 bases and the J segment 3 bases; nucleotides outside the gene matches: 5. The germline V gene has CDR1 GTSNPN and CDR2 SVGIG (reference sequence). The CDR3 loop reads CAWSPPTSGDTGELFF. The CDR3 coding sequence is TGTGCCTGGAGTCCCCCGACTAGCGGGGACACCGGGGAGCTGTTTTTT.

The CDR3 reads CAWSQLGPQNIQYF. As DNA, the CDR3 is TGTGCCTGGAGTCAACTGGGGCCCCAAAACATTCAGTACTTC. This chain joins TRBV30 and TRBJ2-4; TRBD1 is a possible D gene (5 bases). The germline gives CDR1 GTSNPN, CDR2 SVGIG (reference sequence). This CDR3 is 14 amino acids long. V was pared by 2 bases and J by 5 bases, with 13 bases between.

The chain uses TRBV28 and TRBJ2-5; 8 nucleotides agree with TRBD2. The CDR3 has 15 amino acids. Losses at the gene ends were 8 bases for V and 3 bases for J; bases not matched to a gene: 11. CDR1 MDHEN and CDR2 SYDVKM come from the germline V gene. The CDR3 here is CASVAGGPPKETQYF. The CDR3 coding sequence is TGTGCCAGCGTGGCGGGGGGACCTCCCAAAGAGACCCAGTACTTC.

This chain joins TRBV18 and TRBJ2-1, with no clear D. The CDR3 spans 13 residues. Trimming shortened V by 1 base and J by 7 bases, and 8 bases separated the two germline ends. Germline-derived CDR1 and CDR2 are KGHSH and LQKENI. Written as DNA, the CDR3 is TGTGCCAGCTCACCACAGGGAAAAAATGAGCAGTTCTTC. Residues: CASSPQGKNEQFF.

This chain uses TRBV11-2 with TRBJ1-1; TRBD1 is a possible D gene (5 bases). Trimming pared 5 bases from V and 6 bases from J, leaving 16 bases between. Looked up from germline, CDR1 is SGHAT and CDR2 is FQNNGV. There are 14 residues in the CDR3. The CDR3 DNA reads TGTGCCAGCAGCCTAGGGGCTCCTGTCGCTGAAGCTTTCTTT. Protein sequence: CASSLGAPVAEAFF.

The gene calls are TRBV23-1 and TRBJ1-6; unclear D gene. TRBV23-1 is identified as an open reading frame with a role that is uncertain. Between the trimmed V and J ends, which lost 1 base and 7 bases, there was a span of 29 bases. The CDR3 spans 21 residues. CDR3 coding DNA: TGCGCCAGCAGTCAATTTCCCTTCCCTTTCGGAGGGCGGTTGGAGAATTCACCCCTCCACTTT. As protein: CASSQFPFPFGGRLENSPLHF.

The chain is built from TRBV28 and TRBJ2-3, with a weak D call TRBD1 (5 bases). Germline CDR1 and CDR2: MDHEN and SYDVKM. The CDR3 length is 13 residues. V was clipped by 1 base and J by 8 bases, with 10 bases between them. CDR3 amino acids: CASSLSFRGTQYF. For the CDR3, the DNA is TGTGCCAGCAGTTTATCGTTTAGGGGTACGCAGTATTTT.

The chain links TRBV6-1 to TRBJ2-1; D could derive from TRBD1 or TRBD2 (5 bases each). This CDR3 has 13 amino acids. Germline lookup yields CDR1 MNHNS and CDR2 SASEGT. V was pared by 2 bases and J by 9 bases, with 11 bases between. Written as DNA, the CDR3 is TGTGCCAGCAGTGAAAGTGGGGCGGGTGAGCAGTTCTTC. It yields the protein CASSESGAGEQFF.

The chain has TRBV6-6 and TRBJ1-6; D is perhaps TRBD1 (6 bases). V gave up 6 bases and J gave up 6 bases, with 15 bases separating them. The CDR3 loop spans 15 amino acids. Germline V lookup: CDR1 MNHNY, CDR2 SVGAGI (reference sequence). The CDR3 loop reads CASRDLQGFNSPLHF. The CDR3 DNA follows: TGTGCCAGCAGGGACCTACAGGGTTTTAATTCACCCCTCCACTTT.

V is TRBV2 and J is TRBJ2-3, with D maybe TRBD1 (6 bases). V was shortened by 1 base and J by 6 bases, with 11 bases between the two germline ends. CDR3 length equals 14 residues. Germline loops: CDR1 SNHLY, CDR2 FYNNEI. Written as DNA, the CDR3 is TGTGCCAGCAGTGAAGGACAGGCGAAGGATACGCAGTATTTT. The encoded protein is CASSEGQAKDTQYF.

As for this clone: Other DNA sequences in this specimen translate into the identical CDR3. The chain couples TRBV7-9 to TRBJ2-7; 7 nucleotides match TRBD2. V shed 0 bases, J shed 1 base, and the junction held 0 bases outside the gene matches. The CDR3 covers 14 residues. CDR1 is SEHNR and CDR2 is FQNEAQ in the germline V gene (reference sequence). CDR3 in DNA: TGTGCCAGCAGCTTAGCGGGAGGGTCCTACGAGCAGTACTTC. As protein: CASSLAGGSYEQYF.

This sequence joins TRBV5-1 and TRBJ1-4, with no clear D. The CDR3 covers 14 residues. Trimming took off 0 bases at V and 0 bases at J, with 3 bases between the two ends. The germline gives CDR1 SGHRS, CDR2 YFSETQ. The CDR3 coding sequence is TGCGCCAGCAGCTTGGGATCAACTAATGAAAAACTGTTTTTT. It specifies CASSLGSTNEKLFF. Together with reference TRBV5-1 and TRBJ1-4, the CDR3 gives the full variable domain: KAGVTQTPRYLIKTRGQQVTLSCSPISGHRSVSWYQQTPGQGLQFLFEYFSETQRNKGNFPGRFSGRQFSNSRSEMNVSTLELGDSALYLCASSLGSTNEKLFFGSGTQLSVL.

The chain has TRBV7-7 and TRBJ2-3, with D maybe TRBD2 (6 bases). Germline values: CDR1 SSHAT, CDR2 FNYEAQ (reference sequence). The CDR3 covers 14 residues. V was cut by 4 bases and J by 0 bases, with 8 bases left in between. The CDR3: CASSSGTSTDTQYF. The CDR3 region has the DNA TGTGCCAGCAGCTCCGGGACTAGCACAGATACGCAGTATTTT.

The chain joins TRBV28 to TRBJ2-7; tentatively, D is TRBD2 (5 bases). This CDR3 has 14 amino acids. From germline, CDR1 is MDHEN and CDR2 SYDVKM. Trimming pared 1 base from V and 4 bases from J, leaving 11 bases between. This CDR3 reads CASSLSGPGYEQYF. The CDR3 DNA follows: TGTGCCAGCAGTTTATCAGGTCCGGGGTACGAGCAGTACTTC.

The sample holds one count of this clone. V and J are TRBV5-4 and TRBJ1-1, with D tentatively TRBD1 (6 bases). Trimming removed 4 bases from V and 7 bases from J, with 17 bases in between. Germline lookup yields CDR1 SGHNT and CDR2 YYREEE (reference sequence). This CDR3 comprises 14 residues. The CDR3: CASSPIQGGNEAFF. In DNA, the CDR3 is TGTGCCAGCAGCCCAATACAGGGTGGTAATGAAGCTTTCTTT. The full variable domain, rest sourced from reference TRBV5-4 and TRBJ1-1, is ETGVTQSPTHLIKTRGQQVTLRCSSQSGHNTVSWYQQALGQGPQFIFQYYREEENGRGNFPPRFSGLQFPNYSSELNVNALELDDSALYLCASSPIQGGNEAFFGQGTRLTVV.

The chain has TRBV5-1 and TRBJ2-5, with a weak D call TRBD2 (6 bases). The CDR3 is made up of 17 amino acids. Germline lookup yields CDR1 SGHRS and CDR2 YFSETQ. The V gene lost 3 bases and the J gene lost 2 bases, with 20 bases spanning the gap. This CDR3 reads CASSSTDGAGGQETQYF. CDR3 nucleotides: TGCGCCAGCAGCTCTACGGACGGAGCCGGGGGACAAGAGACCCAGTACTTC. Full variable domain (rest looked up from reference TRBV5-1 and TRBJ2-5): KAGVTQTPRYLIKTRGQQVTLSCSPISGHRSVSWYQQTPGQGLQFLFEYFSETQRNKGNFPGRFSGRQFSNSRSEMNVSTLELGDSALYLCASSSTDGAGGQETQYFGPGTRLLVL.

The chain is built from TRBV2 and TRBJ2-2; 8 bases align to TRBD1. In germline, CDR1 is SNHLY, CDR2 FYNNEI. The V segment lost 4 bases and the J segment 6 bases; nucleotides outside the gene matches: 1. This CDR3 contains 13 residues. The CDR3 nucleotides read TGTGCCAGCAGTGGACAGGGGCCCGGGGAGCTGTTTTTT. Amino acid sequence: CASSGQGPGELFF. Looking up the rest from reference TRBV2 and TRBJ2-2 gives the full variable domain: EPEVTQTPSHQVTQMGQEVILRCVPISNHLYFYWYRQILGQKVEFLVSFYNNEISEKSEIFDDQFSVERPDGSNFTLKIRSTKLEDSAMYFCASSGQGPGELFFGEGSRLTVL.

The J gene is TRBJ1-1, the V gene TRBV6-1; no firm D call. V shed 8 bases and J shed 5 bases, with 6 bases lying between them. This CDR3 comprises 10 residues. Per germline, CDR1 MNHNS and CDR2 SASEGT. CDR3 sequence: CASPGTEAFF. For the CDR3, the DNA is TGTGCCAGCCCTGGGACTGAAGCTTTCTTT.

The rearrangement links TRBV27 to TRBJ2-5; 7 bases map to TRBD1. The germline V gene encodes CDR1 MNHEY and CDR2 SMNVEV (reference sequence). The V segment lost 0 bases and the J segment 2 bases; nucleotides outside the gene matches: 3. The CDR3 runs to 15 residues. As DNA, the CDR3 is TGTGCCAGCAGTTTATCTTGGACAGGACAAGAGACCCAGTACTTC. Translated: CASSLSWTGQETQYF.

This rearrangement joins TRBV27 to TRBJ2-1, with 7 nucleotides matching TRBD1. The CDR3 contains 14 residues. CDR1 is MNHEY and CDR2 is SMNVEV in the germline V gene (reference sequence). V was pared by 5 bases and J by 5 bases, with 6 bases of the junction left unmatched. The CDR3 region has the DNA TGTGCCAGCAGTAATCGGGACAGCGACAATGAGCAGTTCTTC. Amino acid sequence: CASSNRDSDNEQFF.

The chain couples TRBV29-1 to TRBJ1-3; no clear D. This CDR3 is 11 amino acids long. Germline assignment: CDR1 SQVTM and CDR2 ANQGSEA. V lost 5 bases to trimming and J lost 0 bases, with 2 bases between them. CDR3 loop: CSVLSGNTIYF. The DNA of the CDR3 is TGCAGCGTTCTCTCTGGAAACACCATATATTTT.

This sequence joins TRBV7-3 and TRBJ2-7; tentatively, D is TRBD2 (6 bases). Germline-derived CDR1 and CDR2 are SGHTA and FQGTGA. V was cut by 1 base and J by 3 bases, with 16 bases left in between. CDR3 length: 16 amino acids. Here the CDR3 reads CASSLMGDSTFYEQYF. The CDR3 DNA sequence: TGTGCCAGCAGCTTAATGGGGGACTCCACCTTCTACGAGCAGTACTTC.

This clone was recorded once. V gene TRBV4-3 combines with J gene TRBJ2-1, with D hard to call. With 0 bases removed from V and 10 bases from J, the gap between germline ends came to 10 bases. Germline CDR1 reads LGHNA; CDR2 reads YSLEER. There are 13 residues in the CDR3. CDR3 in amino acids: CASSQDHGREQFF. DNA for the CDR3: TGCGCCAGCAGCCAAGATCATGGCAGAGAGCAGTTCTTC.

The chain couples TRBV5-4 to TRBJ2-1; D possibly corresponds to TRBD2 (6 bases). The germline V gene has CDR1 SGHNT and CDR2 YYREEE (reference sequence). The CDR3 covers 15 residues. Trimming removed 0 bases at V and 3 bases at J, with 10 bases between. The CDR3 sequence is CASSLAGASYNEQFF. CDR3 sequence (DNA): TGTGCCAGCAGCTTGGCGGGAGCTAGCTACAATGAGCAGTTCTTC. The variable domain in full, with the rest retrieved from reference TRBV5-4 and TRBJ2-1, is ETGVTQSPTHLIKTRGQQVTLRCSSQSGHNTVSWYQQALGQGPQFIFQYYREEENGRGNFPPRFSGLQFPNYSSELNVNALELDDSALYLCASSLAGASYNEQFFGPGTRLTVL.